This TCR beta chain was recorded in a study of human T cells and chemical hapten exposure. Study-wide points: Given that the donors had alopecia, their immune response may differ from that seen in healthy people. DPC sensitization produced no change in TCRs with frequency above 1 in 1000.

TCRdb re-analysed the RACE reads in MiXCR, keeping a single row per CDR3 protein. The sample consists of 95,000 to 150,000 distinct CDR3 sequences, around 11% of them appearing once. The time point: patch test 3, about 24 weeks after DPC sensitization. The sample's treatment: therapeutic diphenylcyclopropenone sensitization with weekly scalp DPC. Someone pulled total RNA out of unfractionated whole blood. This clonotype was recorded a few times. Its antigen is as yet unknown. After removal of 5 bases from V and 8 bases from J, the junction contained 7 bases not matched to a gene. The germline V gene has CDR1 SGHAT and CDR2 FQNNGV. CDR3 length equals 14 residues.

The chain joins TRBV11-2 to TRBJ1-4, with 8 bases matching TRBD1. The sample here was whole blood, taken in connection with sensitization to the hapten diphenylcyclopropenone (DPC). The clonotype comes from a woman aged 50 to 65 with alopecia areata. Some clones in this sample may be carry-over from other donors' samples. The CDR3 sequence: CASSRGQGREKLFF. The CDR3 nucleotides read TGTGCCAGCAGCAGAGGACAGGGAAGAGAAAAACTGTTTTTT.